This TCR beta chain is from a study of control samples from healthy donors and cancer patients. The CDR3 extends over 14 amino acids. V shed 1 base and J shed 4 bases, with 9 bases lying between them. The V gene's germline CDR1 is SGHTA and CDR2 FQGNSA. The assay was immunoSEQ multiplex PCR, and TCRdb's table has in-frame clones only and misses some. The top ten hold under 10% of the sample, which has 85,000 to 90,000 clones, approximately 91% seen once. This TCR was sampled from a woman aged 45-65 years with colorectal cancer. The sequencing input was PBMCs. V gene TRBV7-2 combines with J gene TRBJ2-3; D tentatively fits TRBD1 or TRBD2 (5 bases each). Here the CDR3 reads CASSLDQGPDTQYF. In DNA form, the CDR3 reads TGTGCCAGCAGCTTAGACCAGGGACCAGATACGCAGTATTTT. The full variable domain, completed using reference TRBV7-2 and TRBJ2-3, is GAGVSQSPSNKVTEKGKDVELRCDPISGHTALYWYRQSLGQGLEFLIYFQGNSAPDKSGLPSDRFSAERTGGSVSTLTIQRTQQEDSAVYLCASSLDQGPDTQYFGPGTRLTVL.